These 28 T cell receptor beta chains were all obtained from the same sample, sequenced in a study of blood T cell repertoires in COVID-19. TCRdb keeps only in-frame clones here, not all; method: immunoSEQ multiplex PCR. Of over 35,000 clones in the sample, 85% were seen once. The sequenced sample consisted of peripheral blood. Receptors were obtained from a human donor in a cohort sampled during active COVID-19.

This clone was counted once. The chain employs TRBV4-1 and TRBJ2-7; D may be TRBD1 (6 bases). CDR1 MGHRA and CDR2 YSYEKL come from the germline V gene. The CDR3 is 14 amino acids. Trimming cost V 1 base and J 4 bases, with 11 bases left between them. The CDR3 nucleotides are TGCGCCAGCAGCCAAGCGGGACACGAATACGAGCAGTACTTC. Its translation is CASSQAGHEYEQYF.

The rearrangement uses TRBV7-2 and TRBJ2-7; 11 bases align to TRBD2. The CDR3 runs to 14 residues. The germline CDR1 and CDR2 sequences are SGHTA and FQGNSA. J gave up 7 bases and V 4 bases, and 6 bases lay outside the gene matches. The CDR3 DNA reads as TGTGCCAGCAGCTCCCTAGCGGGGGGTTGGGAGCAGTACTTC. Encoded protein: CASSSLAGGWEQYF.

This clone was observed once. V and J are TRBV5-1 and TRBJ1-1; D possibly corresponds to TRBD1 (6 bases). Germline V CDR1 and CDR2: SGHRS, YFSETQ. The V gene lost 4 bases and the J gene lost 1 base, with 17 bases spanning the gap. The CDR3 is 16 residues long. This CDR3 is CASSPAGGAPNTEAFF. The CDR3, as DNA: TGCGCCAGCAGCCCCGCGGGGGGGGCCCCGAACACTGAAGCTTTCTTT. The full variable domain, its missing parts supplied by reference TRBV5-1 and TRBJ1-1, is KAGVTQTPRYLIKTRGQQVTLSCSPISGHRSVSWYQQTPGQGLQFLFEYFSETQRNKGNFPGRFSGRQFSNSRSEMNVSTLELGDSALYLCASSPAGGAPNTEAFFGQGTRLTVV.

The V call is TRBV7-2, the J call TRBJ2-5; 7 bases line up with TRBD2. Trimming at V came to 5 bases and at J to 1 base, leaving 13 bases not matched to a gene. The CDR3 is 17 amino acids. Germline CDR1 SGHTA, CDR2 FQGNSA. CDR3: CASSPEAPLAAQETQYF. The CDR3 coding sequence is TGTGCCAGCAGCCCCGAGGCTCCTCTAGCGGCCCAAGAGACCCAGTACTTC.

By its share, this clone is large. The V call is TRBV7-8, the J call TRBJ2-7, with 10 nucleotides matching TRBD1. With V trimmed by 0 bases and J by 1 base, 3 bases remained unmatched. The CDR3 loop spans 16 amino acids. Germline V CDR1 and CDR2: SGHVS, FQNEAQ. The CDR3 reads CASSLAWGQGSYEQYF. The CDR3 nucleotides are TGTGCCAGCAGCTTAGCATGGGGACAGGGGTCCTACGAGCAGTACTTC.

The chain employs TRBV10-3 and TRBJ2-2; maybe TRBD1 (5 bases). Germline lookup yields CDR1 ENHRY and CDR2 SYGVKD. The V and J ends lost 3 bases and 1 base respectively, with 9 bases between them. The CDR3 spans 15 residues. The CDR3 DNA follows: TGTGCCATCAGTGAAGCTAGGGGGAACACCGGGGAGCTGTTTTTT. It codes for CAISEARGNTGELFF.

In DNA, the CDR3 is TGTGCCAGTATCTCGACAGGTACCGGGGACACCATATATTTT. It is translated as CASISTGTGDTIYF. This chain joins TRBV19 and TRBJ1-3; possibly TRBD1 for D (6 bases). The CDR3 contains 14 residues. Germline assignment: CDR1 LNHDA and CDR2 SQIVND (reference sequence). V shed 7 bases and J shed 8 bases, with 18 bases lying between them.

This clone came up a few times. V and J are TRBV3-1 (or the pseudogene TRBV3-2) and TRBJ1-4; the D gene is possibly TRBD1 (5 bases). CDR1 and CDR2 from the germline V gene are LGHDT and YNNKEL (reference sequence). The V gene lost 5 bases and the J gene lost 10 bases, with 23 bases spanning the gap. There are 16 residues in the CDR3. DNA for the CDR3: TGTGCCAGCAGCAACGGAGGGACGGAATGGCTTGGAAAACTGTTTTTT. It is translated as CASSNGGTEWLGKLFF.

V gene TRBV3-1 (or the pseudogene TRBV3-2) combines with J gene TRBJ1-3, with 7 bases lining up with TRBD1. The germline V gene has CDR1 LGHDT and CDR2 YNNKEL (reference sequence). The CDR3 sequence is 15 residues long. V shed 3 bases, J shed 0 bases, and the junction held 2 bases outside the gene matches. The CDR3 protein is CASSQGQISGNTIYF. CDR3 nucleotides: TGTGCCAGCAGCCAGGGACAGATCTCTGGAAACACCATATATTTT.

This rearrangement joins TRBV6-5 to TRBJ1-3; D remains ambiguous. Germline lookup yields CDR1 MNHEY and CDR2 SVGAGI. The CDR3 covers 16 residues. Trimming removed 0 bases from V and 0 bases from J, with 9 bases in between. CDR3 DNA sequence: TGTGCCAGCAGTTACTCGAGGCAGCCCTCTGGAAACACCATATATTTT. Its protein product is CASSYSRQPSGNTIYF.

CDR3 coding DNA: TGTGCCAGCAGGTCCCAGGGGATAGGTCAGCCCCAGCATTTT. This codes for CASRSQGIGQPQHF. The chain recombines TRBV28 with TRBJ1-5; possible D gene TRBD1, 6 bases. Germline CDR1 reads MDHEN; CDR2 reads SYDVKM. V was cut by 6 bases and J by 6 bases, with 15 bases left in between. This CDR3 is 14 amino acids long.

V usage is TRBV5-4 and J usage is TRBJ2-3, with 13 bases matching TRBD2. CDR3 length equals 16 residues. V shed 2 bases, J shed 5 bases, and the junction held 5 bases outside the gene matches. Germline CDR1 SGHNT, CDR2 YYREEE (reference sequence). The CDR3 coding sequence is TGTGCCAGCAGCTTCACTAGCGGGGGGGCGGGAGATACGCAGTATTTT. It specifies CASSFTSGGAGDTQYF.

The chain uses TRBV5-1 and TRBJ2-5; 10 bases align to TRBD2. There are 16 residues in the CDR3. V was pared by 0 bases and J by 3 bases, with 5 bases of the junction left unmatched. Germline CDR1 reads SGHRS; CDR2 reads YFSETQ. In DNA form, the CDR3 reads TGCGCCAGCAGCTTGGGGTATGGACTAGCGGAAGAGACCCAGTACTTC. Protein: CASSLGYGLAEETQYF.

The gene calls are TRBV18 and TRBJ1-1, with TRBD1 matching over 7 bases. V shed 3 bases and J 1 base; nucleotides not matched to a gene: 2. CDR1 is KGHSH, CDR2 LQKENI, per germline. The CDR3 is made up of 14 amino acids. CDR3 DNA: TGTGCCAGCTCACCTTACAGGGGGAACACTGAAGCTTTCTTT. It yields the protein CASSPYRGNTEAFF.

The gene calls are TRBV11-2 and TRBJ2-6; 12 nucleotides line up with TRBD2. The germline gives CDR1 SGHAT, CDR2 FQNNGV. Trimming took 5 bases from V and 4 from J; bases not matched to a gene: 6. This CDR3 contains 17 residues. The CDR3 here is CASSGLAGLPGANVLTF. DNA of the CDR3: TGTGCCAGCAGCGGACTAGCGGGACTCCCCGGGGCCAACGTCCTGACTTTC.

V is TRBV5-1 and J is TRBJ1-2; D is perhaps TRBD1 (5 bases). Trimming took 4 bases from V and 4 from J, leaving 23 bases between them. The CDR3 covers 17 residues. The germline gives CDR1 SGHRS, CDR2 YFSETQ. This chain's CDR3 is CASSAGADPTLIYGYTF. The CDR3 nucleotides are TGCGCCAGCAGCGCTGGGGCAGACCCCACGCTTATCTATGGCTACACCTTC.

This clone was detected only once. This sequence joins TRBV6-1 and TRBJ1-1; 7 bases map to TRBD1. Germline CDR1 MNHNS, CDR2 SASEGT. J was trimmed by 8 bases and V by 5 bases; bases with no gene match: 8. The CDR3 spans 13 residues. This chain's CDR3 is CASSPRGGWEAFF. DNA for the CDR3: TGTGCCAGCAGTCCCCGAGGGGGCTGGGAAGCTTTCTTT.

This clone was picked up one time. The chain joins TRBV5-1 to TRBJ2-2; D is unresolved. CDR3 length: 14 residues. V was clipped by 1 base and J by 6 bases, with 10 bases between them. The V gene's germline CDR1 is SGHRS and CDR2 YFSETQ. The CDR3 sequence: CASSLPRLPGELFF. The CDR3 region has the DNA TGCGCCAGCAGCTTGCCTCGGTTACCCGGGGAGCTGTTTTTT.

This clone was seen a few times. The chain joins TRBV4-3 to TRBJ1-1; 8 positions agree with TRBD1. CDR3 length: 15 amino acids. Trimming removed 3 bases from V and 0 bases from J; junction bases left unmatched: 3. The germline gives CDR1 LGHNA, CDR2 YSLEER. As DNA, the CDR3 is TGCGCCAGCAGCCAGGACAGGGCCATGAACACTGAAGCTTTCTTT. This gives the protein CASSQDRAMNTEAFF.

Only a few counts were recorded for this clone. V and J are TRBV5-1 and TRBJ1-1, with D hard to call. This CDR3 is built from 13 residues. Per the germline V gene, CDR1 is SGHRS and CDR2 is YFSETQ. Trimming cost V 3 bases and J 0 bases, with 6 bases left between them. The CDR3 spells CASSSSVNTEAFF. CDR3 nucleotide sequence: TGCGCCAGCAGCTCCTCGGTGAACACTGAAGCTTTCTTT.

This clone was seen only once. The chain uses TRBV6-2 or TRBV6-3 and TRBJ1-1; the D is unclear. V lost 5 bases and J 5 bases, leaving 15 bases between the germline ends. The germline V gene encodes CDR1 MNHEY and CDR2 SVGEGT. CDR3 length: 14 residues. The CDR3 reads CASSLISGGTEAFF. The DNA of the CDR3 is TGTGCCAGCAGTCTGATCTCGGGAGGGACTGAAGCTTTCTTT.

The chain links TRBV7-8 to TRBJ1-1; 7 bases map to TRBD1. V was pared by 1 base and J by 9 bases, with 5 bases of the junction left unmatched. The CDR3 runs to 13 residues. The germline V gene encodes CDR1 SGHVS and CDR2 FQNEAQ. For the CDR3, the DNA is TGTGCCAGCAGCTTAGGACAGGGAAGTCAAGCTTTCTTT. Translating it yields CASSLGQGSQAFF.

The rearrangement uses TRBV5-1 and TRBJ2-2, with 8 bases matching TRBD2. This CDR3 contains 15 residues. Unmatched junction bases numbered 6, after V lost 4 bases and J lost 4 bases. Germline CDR1 SGHRS, CDR2 YFSETQ. In DNA form, the CDR3 reads TGCGCCAGCAGCCCGGGACTAGGGGGCACCGGGGAGCTGTTTTTT. This codes for CASSPGLGGTGELFF.

This clone has just one count. The chain combines TRBV6-6 with TRBJ1-1; D gene unclear. V shed 4 bases and J shed 0 bases, with 9 bases lying between them. CDR1 is MNHNY and CDR2 is SVGAGI in the germline V gene (reference sequence). The CDR3 is made up of 14 amino acids. The CDR3 region has the DNA TGTGCCAGCAGTTTGGAGGGTCTGAACACTGAAGCTTTCTTT. As protein: CASSLEGLNTEAFF.

This clone was detected once. V usage is TRBV27 and J usage is TRBJ2-2; D remains ambiguous. Germline assignment: CDR1 MNHEY and CDR2 SMNVEV (reference sequence). This CDR3 is built from 12 residues. The V end lost 6 bases, the J end lost 6 bases, and 8 bases lay between the germline ends. CDR3 loop: CASSSLPGELFF. CDR3 nucleotides: TGTGCCAGCAGCTCCCTCCCCGGGGAGCTGTTTTTT.

This clone was seen a few times. This rearrangement joins TRBV2 to TRBJ1-6; D gene uncertain. In germline, CDR1 is SNHLY, CDR2 FYNNEI. V was clipped by 4 bases and J by 10 bases, with 17 bases between them. The CDR3 has 15 amino acids. For the CDR3, the DNA is TGTGCCAGCAGTGCCCTAGAGGGAGGTGTCTCACCCCTCCACTTT. This encodes CASSALEGGVSPLHF.

The CDR3 region is CASSPRGDEQYF. For the CDR3, the DNA is TGTGCCAGCAGCCCCAGGGGAGACGAGCAGTACTTC. The chain uses TRBV5-4 and TRBJ2-7; D perhaps matches TRBD1 (6 bases). Trimming took off 4 bases at V and 5 bases at J, with 10 bases between the two ends. The CDR3 spans 12 residues. The germline CDR1 and CDR2 sequences are SGHNT and YYREEE (reference sequence).

The chain combines TRBV19 with TRBJ2-1; TRBD2 is a possible D gene (6 bases). This CDR3 is 14 amino acids long. The germline V and J ends were trimmed by 3 bases and 9 bases, with 15 bases remaining between them. Germline lookup yields CDR1 LNHDA and CDR2 SQIVND (reference sequence). CDR3 in DNA: TGTGCCAGTAGTATGTGGGGAGGCCGGAGTGAGCAGTTCTTC. Translating gives CASSMWGGRSEQFF. The whole variable domain, remainder taken from reference TRBV19 and TRBJ2-1, is DGGITQSPKYLFRKEGQNVTLSCEQNLNHDAMYWYRQDPGQGLRLIYYSQIVNDFQKGDIAEGYSVSREKKESFPLTVTSAQKNPTAFYLCASSMWGGRSEQFFGPGTRLTVL.